This TCR beta chain came from a study of cytomegalovirus exposure and HLA in healthy donors. Study outcomes and limitations: In an earlier analysis, in several hundred donors, most V segments appeared productive either ~87% or ~30% of the time. The records held CMV serostatus as the only immune exposure information. An Asian-associated ancestry cluster reportedly showed fewer N-insertions than the roughly 670-donor mean in a later analysis.

Points on this clone: Its antigen is still unknown.

Primers for the PCR totalled 60 Vbeta and 13 Jbeta. Generated by immunoSEQ multiplex PCR, the TCRdb table keeps only in-frame clones and is missing some. The sample contains roughly 150,000 clones, over 70% of which appear only once. The CDR3 consists of 14 residues. Germline CDR1 LNHDA, CDR2 SQIVND (reference sequence). The V gene end was trimmed by 7 bases and the J gene end by 0 bases; junction bases not matched to a gene: 5. The receptor was isolated from a woman aged 40 to 50 in good health and CMV-seronegative. The chain has TRBV19 and TRBJ1-2; 7 nucleotides agree with TRBD1. The specimen sequenced was PBMCs. The CDR3 reads CASTRGQANYGYTF. The CDR3 bases are TGTGCCAGTACTAGGGGGCAAGCTAACTATGGCTACACCTTC.